The entry below describes one TCR beta chain. Profiled with immunoSEQ multiplex PCR; TCRdb holds only in-frame clones, not every one. The table shows 270,000 or so clones, with around 90% occurring only once. The data belong to a study of blood T cell repertoires in COVID-19. V lost 6 bases to trimming and J lost 6 bases; unmatched junction nucleotides: 7. Germline CDR1 reads MGHRA; CDR2 reads YSYEKL. This CDR3 region has 15 residues. This chain links TRBV4-1 with TRBJ1-6, with 8 bases lining up with TRBD1. The source is a woman between 40 and 55 years old with acute COVID-19. The sample consisted of PBMCs or T cells enriched from blood (not recorded which). CDR3 bases: TGCGCCAGCAGGGGCCAGGGGGCCGTTAATTCACCCCTCCACTTT. Encoded protein: CASRGQGAVNSPLHF.